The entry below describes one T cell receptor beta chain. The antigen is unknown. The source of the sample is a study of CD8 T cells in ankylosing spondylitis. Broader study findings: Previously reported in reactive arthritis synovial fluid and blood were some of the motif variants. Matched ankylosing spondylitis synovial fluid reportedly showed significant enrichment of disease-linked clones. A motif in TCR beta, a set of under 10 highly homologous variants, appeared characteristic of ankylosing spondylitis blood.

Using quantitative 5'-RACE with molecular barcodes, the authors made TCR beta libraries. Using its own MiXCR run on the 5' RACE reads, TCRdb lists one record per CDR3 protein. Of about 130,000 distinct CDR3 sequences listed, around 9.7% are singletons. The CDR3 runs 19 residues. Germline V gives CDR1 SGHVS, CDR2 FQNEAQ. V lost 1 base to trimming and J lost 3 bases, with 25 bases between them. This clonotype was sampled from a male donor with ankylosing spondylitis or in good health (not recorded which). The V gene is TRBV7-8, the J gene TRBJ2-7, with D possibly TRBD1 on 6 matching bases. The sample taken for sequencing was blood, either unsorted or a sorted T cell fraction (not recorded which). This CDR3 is CASSLDRDTVLFFNYEQYF. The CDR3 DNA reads TGTGCCAGCAGCTTAGACCGGGACACCGTCCTCTTTTTCAACTACGAGCAGTACTTC.